The 4 T cell receptor beta chains reported below all come from one sample, sequenced in a study of blood T cell repertoires in COVID-19. Repertoires were generated with immunoSEQ multiplex PCR, while TCRdb's copy carries only in-frame clones and drops some. Of some 190,000 clones listed, approximately 85% are singletons. What was sequenced was peripheral blood. The receptors come from a woman aged 70-85 years with active or convalescent COVID-19.

V is TRBV3-1 (or the pseudogene TRBV3-2) and J is TRBJ2-1; D possibly corresponds to TRBD1 (6 bases). The V and J ends lost 2 bases and 5 bases respectively, with 10 bases between them. The CDR3 is 14 residues long. Germline V CDR1 and CDR2: LGHDT, YNNKEL (reference sequence). The CDR3 DNA follows: TGTGCCAGCAGCCAACCGCCAGGGGACAATGAGCAGTTCTTC. The encoded protein is CASSQPPGDNEQFF.

CDR3: CASSQQAGGTDTQYF. CDR3 nucleotides: TGTGCCAGCAGCCAACAGGCGGGAGGAACAGATACGCAGTATTTT. The V gene is TRBV14, the J gene TRBJ2-3, with TRBD2 matching 8 bases. J was trimmed by 3 bases and V by 2 bases; bases with no gene match: 4. CDR3 size: 15 residues. CDR1 and CDR2 (germline): SGHDN, FVKESK. The full variable domain, completed using reference TRBV14 and TRBJ2-3, is EAGVTQFPSHSVIEKGQTVTLRCDPISGHDNLYWYRRVMGKEIKFLLHFVKESKQDESGMPNNRFLAERTGGTYSTLKVQPAELEDSGVYFCASSQQAGGTDTQYFGPGTRLTVL.

The gene calls are TRBV11-2 and TRBJ1-6; 8 bases are a match to TRBD1. There are 15 residues in the CDR3. V lost 4 bases, J lost 2 bases, and 1 base stayed unmatched. Germline V gene sequence: CDR1 SGHAT, CDR2 FQNNGV. For the CDR3, the DNA is TGTGCCAGCAGCTCGACAGGGGCCTATAATTCACCCCTCCACTTT. Translation: CASSSTGAYNSPLHF.

V and J are TRBV9 and TRBJ1-6; D unclear. Germline V gives CDR1 SGDLS, CDR2 YYNGEE. Deletions cut 2 bases from V and 5 bases from J, with 8 bases between. There are 14 residues in the CDR3. The chain's CDR3 is CASSVGLDNSPLHF. CDR3 sequence (DNA): TGTGCCAGCAGCGTCGGACTTGATAATTCACCCCTCCACTTT.